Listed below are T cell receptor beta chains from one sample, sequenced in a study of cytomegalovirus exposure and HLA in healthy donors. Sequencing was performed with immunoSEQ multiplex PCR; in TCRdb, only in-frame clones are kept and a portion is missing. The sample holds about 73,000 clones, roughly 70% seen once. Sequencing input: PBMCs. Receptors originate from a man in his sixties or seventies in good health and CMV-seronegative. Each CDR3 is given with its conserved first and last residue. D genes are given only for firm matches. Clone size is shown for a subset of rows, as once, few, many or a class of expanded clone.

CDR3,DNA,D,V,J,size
CASSYGPSYEQYF,TGTGCCAGCAGCTACGGTCCTTCCTACGAGCAGTACTTC,NA,TRBV7-6,TRBJ2-7,NA
CASSYDRGRVSEAFF,TGTGCCAGCAGTTACGACAGGGGGCGCGTGTCTGAAGCTTTCTTT,TRBD1,TRBV6-5,TRBJ1-1,NA
CASSTQDRRNEKLFF,TGTGCCAGTAGTACGCAGGACAGGAGAAATGAAAAACTGTTTTTT,TRBD1,TRBV19,TRBJ1-4,NA
CASSPSLNYEQYF,TGTGCCAGCAGCCCGTCTTTAAACTACGAGCAGTACTTC,NA,TRBV5-6,TRBJ2-7,NA
CAWKSGTYNEQFF,TGTGCCTGGAAGAGCGGCACCTACAATGAGCAGTTCTTC,NA,TRBV30,TRBJ2-1,NA
CASSPPRDSNTEAFF,TGTGCCAGCTCACCACCGCGGGACAGCAACACTGAAGCTTTCTTT,TRBD1,TRBV18,TRBJ1-1,NA
CASMWARNSPLHF,TGTGCCAGCATGTGGGCTCGGAATTCACCCCTCCACTTT,NA,TRBV7-2,TRBJ1-6,NA
CASSPVEYAQYF,TGTGCCAGCAGCCCCGTAGAGTACGCGCAGTATTTT,NA,TRBV7-2,TRBJ2-3,NA
CASSFGTGKEWANYGYTF,TGTGCCAGCAGCTTTGGGACAGGGAAAGAGTGGGCTAACTATGGCTACACCTTC,TRBD1,TRBV7-2,TRBJ1-2,NA
CAISGGGRGIGGREQYF,TGTGCCATCAGTGGGGGAGGGCGGGGAATTGGGGGCCGCGAGCAGTACTTC,NA,TRBV10-3,TRBJ2-7,NA
CASSQDFGVLNEKLFF,TGCGCCAGCAGCCAAGATTTCGGAGTCCTTAATGAAAAACTGTTTTTT,NA,TRBV4-3,TRBJ1-4,NA
CASSLQLVDYQPQHF,TGTGCCAGCAGCTTACAGTTGGTGGACTATCAGCCCCAGCATTTT,NA,TRBV7-8,TRBJ1-5,NA
CASSLGGSGSVRETQYF,TGTGCCAGCAGCCTCGGGGGTAGCGGGAGCGTCAGGGAGACCCAGTACTTC,TRBD2,TRBV11-3,TRBJ2-5,NA
CAWRETGANSPLHF,TGTGCCTGGAGGGAAACAGGGGCTAATTCACCCCTCCACTTT,TRBD1,TRBV30,TRBJ1-6,NA
CASSLPLGYGEQYF,TGTGCCAGCAGCTTACCCCTAGGTTACGGCGAGCAGTACTTC,NA,TRBV7-9,TRBJ2-7,once
CASSFGYYGYTF,TGTGCCAGCAGTTTCGGTTACTATGGCTACACCTTC,NA,TRBV28,TRBJ1-2,NA
CAWEMQGGTEAFF,TGTGCCTGGGAAATGCAGGGGGGAACTGAAGCTTTCTTT,TRBD1,TRBV30,TRBJ1-1,NA
CASSIEGTGAQPQHF,TGTGCCAGTAGTATAGAAGGGACAGGGGCTCAGCCCCAGCATTTT,TRBD1,TRBV19,TRBJ1-5,few